What follows are 15 T cell receptor beta chains derived from one specimen sequenced in a study of blood T cell repertoires in COVID-19. The assay was immunoSEQ multiplex PCR, and TCRdb's table has in-frame clones only and misses some. The data hold nearly 200,000 clones, with around 92% observed a single time. The source material was PBMCs or T cells enriched from blood (not recorded which). The receptors shown here come from a woman in her late teens or twenties who had recovered from COVID-19.

The chain uses TRBV27 and TRBJ1-5; D unclear. The CDR3 contains 13 residues. Looked up from germline, CDR1 is MNHEY and CDR2 is SMNVEV (reference sequence). Between the trimmed V and J ends, which lost 5 bases and 4 bases, there was a span of 9 bases. The CDR3 here is CASSPTGNQPQHF. CDR3 nucleotide sequence: TGTGCCAGCAGTCCCACGGGGAATCAGCCCCAGCATTTT.

The chain carries TRBV28 and TRBJ1-6, with TRBD1 matching 7 bases. J was trimmed by 9 bases and V by 6 bases; bases with no gene match: 8. The CDR3 has 14 residues. Germline assignment: CDR1 MDHEN and CDR2 SYDVKM. CDR3 sequence reads: CASSYRGSVSPLHF. The DNA for the CDR3 is TGTGCCAGCAGCTACAGGGGTTCCGTTTCACCCCTCCACTTT.

The chain joins TRBV20-1 to TRBJ1-4; a possible D gene is TRBD1 (6 bases). V lost 5 bases and J 7 bases, leaving 8 bases between the germline ends. The CDR3 has 11 residues. Germline lookup yields CDR1 DFQATT and CDR2 SNEGSKA (reference sequence). The CDR3 region is CSAARGEKLFF. Here the CDR3 DNA reads TGCAGTGCTGCCAGGGGTGAAAAACTGTTTTTT.

The genes are TRBV5-1 and TRBJ2-1; 7 positions agree with TRBD1. CDR3 length: 15 amino acids. The ends lost 5 bases at V and 1 base at J; junction bases unmatched: 6. The V gene's germline CDR1 is SGHRS and CDR2 YFSETQ. This chain's CDR3 is CASRKTGQSYNEQFF. The CDR3 DNA follows: TGCGCCAGCAGAAAGACAGGGCAGTCCTACAATGAGCAGTTCTTC.

The chain links TRBV15 to TRBJ2-7; D call uncertain. Germline assignment: CDR1 LNHNV and CDR2 YYDKDF (reference sequence). The CDR3 has 13 residues. Trimming cost V 1 base and J 6 bases, with 10 bases left between them. The CDR3 DNA follows: TGTGCCACCAGCAGAGGTCTGGGCAGCGAGCAGTACTTC. It is translated as CATSRGLGSEQYF.

The table lists this clone with a count of one. The chain joins TRBV7-3 to TRBJ2-2; 12 bases are shared with TRBD2. V lost 5 bases and J lost 3; bases outside the gene matches: 1. Per the germline V gene, CDR1 is SGHTA and CDR2 is FQGTGA. The CDR3 has 15 amino acids. The CDR3 DNA sequence: TGTGCCAGCAGCCGACTAGCGGGGGACACCGGGGAGCTGTTTTTT. It yields the protein CASSRLAGDTGELFF.

This chain links TRBV6-1 with TRBJ1-1; the match to TRBD1 covers 9 bases. The germline V gene has CDR1 MNHNS and CDR2 SASEGT. CDR3 length: 15 residues. Losses at the gene ends were 5 bases for V and 6 bases for J; bases not matched to a gene: 10. For the CDR3, the DNA is TGTGCCAGCAGTCCCCCGGGACAGGGACGGGCTGAAGCTTTCTTT. Translated: CASSPPGQGRAEAFF.

This chain connects TRBV12-5 to TRBJ1-2, with D tentatively TRBD1 (6 bases). Trimming took 2 bases from V and 6 from J, leaving 19 bases between them. The CDR3 sequence is 16 residues long. Germline CDR1 reads LGHNT; CDR2 reads FRNRAP. The CDR3 region is CASGLWGRLPFDGYTF. CDR3 in DNA: TGTGCTAGTGGTTTGTGGGGGCGACTCCCCTTTGATGGCTACACCTTC. The full variable domain, its missing parts supplied by reference TRBV12-5 and TRBJ1-2, is DARVTQTPRHKVTEMGQEVTMRCQPILGHNTVFWYRQTMMQGLELLAYFRNRAPLDDSGMPKDRFSAEMPDATLATLKIQPSEPRDSAVYFCASGLWGRLPFDGYTFGSGTRLTVV.

CDR3 in amino acids: CASSLLWHNTGELFF. As DNA, the CDR3 is TGCGCCAGCAGCTTGTTGTGGCACAACACCGGGGAGCTGTTTTTT. The chain links TRBV5-1 to TRBJ2-2, with D unclear. V lost 1 base and J lost 2, with 9 bases in between. CDR1 and CDR2 from the germline V gene are SGHRS and YFSETQ. This CDR3 contains 15 residues.

The rearrangement uses TRBV10-2 and TRBJ1-6; TRBD1 might be the D (6 bases). The V gene lost 6 bases and the J gene lost 3 bases, with 12 bases spanning the gap. There are 15 residues in the CDR3. Looked up from germline, CDR1 is WSHSY and CDR2 is SAAADI. In DNA, the CDR3 is TGCGCCAGCAGGAAGGGGGTCTTCTATAATTCACCCCTCCACTTT. Translating gives CASRKGVFYNSPLHF.

V is TRBV7-2 and J is TRBJ1-2, with D perhaps matching TRBD1 (5 bases). The CDR3 runs to 14 residues. CDR1 and CDR2 (germline): SGHTA, FQGNSA. The V and J ends lost 5 bases and 3 bases respectively, with 13 bases between them. Here the CDR3 DNA reads TGTGCCAGCAGCCCGCCGGGACTCGACTATGGCTACACCTTC. Residues: CASSPPGLDYGYTF.

The rearrangement uses TRBV7-9 and TRBJ2-1, with 8 bases matching TRBD2. The CDR3 is 15 residues long. Germline V gives CDR1 SEHNR, CDR2 FQNEAQ (reference sequence). The trim removed 5 bases at V and 8 bases at J, leaving 11 bases unmatched. CDR3 residues: CASSPGGSGGHEQFF. The CDR3 DNA sequence: TGTGCCAGCAGCCCGGGGGGGTCGGGCGGCCATGAGCAGTTCTTC.

The rearrangement joins TRBV2 to TRBJ2-7; D perhaps matches TRBD2 (6 bases). Germline values: CDR1 SNHLY, CDR2 FYNNEI. The CDR3 extends over 11 amino acids. The ends were cut back, 1 base at V and 11 bases at J, with 9 bases in the middle. The CDR3 coding sequence is TGTGCCAGCAGTGAAGAAGGGGAGGAGTACTTC. Its protein product is CASSEEGEEYF.

The V call is TRBV24-1, the J call TRBJ1-2; no clear D. V was cut by 4 bases and J by 4 bases, with 12 bases left in between. The CDR3 is 14 residues long. Germline V gene data show CDR1 as KGHDR and CDR2 as SFDVKD. CDR3 nucleotides: TGTGCCACCAGTGAGCCCGGGTCTCCCTATGGCTACACCTTC. It translates to CATSEPGSPYGYTF.

The V call is TRBV5-5, the J call TRBJ1-2, with unresolved D. This CDR3 is built from 12 residues. The V end lost 1 base, the J end lost 8 bases, and 9 bases lay between the germline ends. Germline CDR1 is SGHKS and CDR2 is YYEKEE (reference sequence). The CDR3 reads CASSLYKPGYTF. The CDR3 DNA follows: TGTGCCAGCAGCTTGTATAAGCCCGGCTACACCTTC.